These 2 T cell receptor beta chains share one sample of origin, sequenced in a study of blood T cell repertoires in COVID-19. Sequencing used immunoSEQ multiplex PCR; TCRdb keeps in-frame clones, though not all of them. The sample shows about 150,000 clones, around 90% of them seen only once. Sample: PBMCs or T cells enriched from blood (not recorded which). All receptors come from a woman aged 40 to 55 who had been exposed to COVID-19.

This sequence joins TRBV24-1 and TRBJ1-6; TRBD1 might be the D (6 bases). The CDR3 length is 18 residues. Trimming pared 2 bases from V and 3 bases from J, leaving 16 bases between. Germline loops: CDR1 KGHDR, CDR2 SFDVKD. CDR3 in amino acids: CATSDSLDSQRYNSPLHF. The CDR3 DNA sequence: TGTGCCACCAGTGATTCCCTGGACAGCCAACGCTATAATTCACCCCTCCACTTT.

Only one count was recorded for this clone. CDR3 protein: CASSAAGTGGSPLHF. The CDR3 coding sequence is TGTGCCAGCAGTGCGGCCGGGACAGGGGGATCACCCCTCCACTTT. The V gene is TRBV2, the J gene TRBJ1-6; 11 bases line up with TRBD1. The CDR3 totals 15 residues. Germline CDR1 SNHLY, CDR2 FYNNEI. After removal of 4 bases from V and 10 bases from J, the junction contained 6 bases not matched to a gene.